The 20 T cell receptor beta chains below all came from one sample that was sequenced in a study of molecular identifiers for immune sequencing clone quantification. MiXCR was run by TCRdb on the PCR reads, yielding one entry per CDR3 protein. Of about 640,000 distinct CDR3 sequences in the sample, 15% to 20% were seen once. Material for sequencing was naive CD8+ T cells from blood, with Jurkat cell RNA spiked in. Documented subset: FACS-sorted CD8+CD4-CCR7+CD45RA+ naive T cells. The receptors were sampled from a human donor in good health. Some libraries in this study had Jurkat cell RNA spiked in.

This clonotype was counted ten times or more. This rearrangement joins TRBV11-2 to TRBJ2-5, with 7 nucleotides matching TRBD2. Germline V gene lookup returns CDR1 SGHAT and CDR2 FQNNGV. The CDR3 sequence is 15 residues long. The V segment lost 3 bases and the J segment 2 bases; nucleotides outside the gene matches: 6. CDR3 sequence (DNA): TGTGCCAGCAGCTTGACGGGCGGGGGACAAGAGACCCAGTACTTC. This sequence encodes CASSLTGGGQETQYF.

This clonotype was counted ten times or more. CDR3 coding DNA: TGTGCCAGCAGCTTCCAGGGTATGGTCGGTACCACTGAAGCTTTCTTT. Protein: CASSFQGMVGTTEAFF. The rearrangement uses TRBV5-6 and TRBJ1-1; the D gene is possibly TRBD1 (5 bases). The CDR3 has 16 amino acids. Germline V lookup: CDR1 SGHDT, CDR2 YYEEEE. V shed 2 bases and J shed 4 bases, with 18 bases lying between them.

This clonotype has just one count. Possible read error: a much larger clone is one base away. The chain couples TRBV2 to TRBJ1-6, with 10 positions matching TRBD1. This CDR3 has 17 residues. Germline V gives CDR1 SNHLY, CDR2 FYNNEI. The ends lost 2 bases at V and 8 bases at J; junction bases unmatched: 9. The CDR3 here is CASSETDRGSLDSPLHF. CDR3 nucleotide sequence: TGTGCCAGCAGTGAAACGGACAGGGGGTCTTTAGATTCACCCCTCCACTTT. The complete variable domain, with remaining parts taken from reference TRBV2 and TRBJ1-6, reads EPEVTQTPSHQVTQMGQEVILRCVPISNHLYFYWYRQILGQKVEFLVSFYNNEISEKSEIFDDQFSVERPDGSNFTLKIRSTKLEDSAMYFCASSETDRGSLDSPLHFGNGTRLTVT.

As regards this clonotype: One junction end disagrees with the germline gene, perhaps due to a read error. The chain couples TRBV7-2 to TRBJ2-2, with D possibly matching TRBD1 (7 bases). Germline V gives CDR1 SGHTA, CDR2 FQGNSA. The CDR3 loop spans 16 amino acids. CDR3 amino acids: CVSGLVPGGHTGELFF. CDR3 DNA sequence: TGTGTCAGCGGCTTAGTTCCAGGGGGGCACACCGGGGAGCTGTTTTTT.

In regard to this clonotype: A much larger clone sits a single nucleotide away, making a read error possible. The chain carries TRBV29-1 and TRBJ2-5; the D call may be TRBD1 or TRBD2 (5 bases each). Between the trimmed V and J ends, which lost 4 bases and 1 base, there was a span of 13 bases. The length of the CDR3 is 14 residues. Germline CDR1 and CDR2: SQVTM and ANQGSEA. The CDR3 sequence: CSVASGALQETQYF. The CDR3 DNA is TGCAGCGTTGCCTCCGGGGCACTCCAAGAGACCCAGTACTTC.

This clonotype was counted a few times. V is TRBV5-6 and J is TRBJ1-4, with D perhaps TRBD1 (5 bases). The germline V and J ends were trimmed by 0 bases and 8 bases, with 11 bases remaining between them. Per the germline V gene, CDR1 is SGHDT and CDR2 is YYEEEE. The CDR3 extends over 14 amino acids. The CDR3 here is CASSLGGAVEKLFF. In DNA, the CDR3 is TGTGCCAGCAGCTTGGGAGGGGCGGTGGAAAAACTGTTTTTT.

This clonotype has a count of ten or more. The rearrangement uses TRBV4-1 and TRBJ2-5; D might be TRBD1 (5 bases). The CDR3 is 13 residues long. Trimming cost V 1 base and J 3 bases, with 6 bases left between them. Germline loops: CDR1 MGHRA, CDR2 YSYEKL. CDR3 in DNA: TGCGCCAGCAGCCAAGGCAGGGAAGAGACCCAGTACTTC. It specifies CASSQGREETQYF.

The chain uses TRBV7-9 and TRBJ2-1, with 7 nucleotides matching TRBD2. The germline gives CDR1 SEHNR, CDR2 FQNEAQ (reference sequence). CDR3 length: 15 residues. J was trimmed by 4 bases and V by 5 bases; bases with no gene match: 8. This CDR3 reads CASSTSRGVYNEQFF. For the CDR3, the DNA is TGTGCCAGCAGCACGTCCCGGGGGGTTTACAATGAGCAGTTCTTC.

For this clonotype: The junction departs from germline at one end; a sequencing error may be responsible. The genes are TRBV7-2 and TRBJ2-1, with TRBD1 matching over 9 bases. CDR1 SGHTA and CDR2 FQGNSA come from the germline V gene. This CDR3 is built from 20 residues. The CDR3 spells CASSLKGGTGLMLGYNEQLF. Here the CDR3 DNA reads TGTGCCAGCAGCTTAAAGGGCGGGACAGGGCTCATGTTGGGCTACAATGAGCAGCTCTTC.

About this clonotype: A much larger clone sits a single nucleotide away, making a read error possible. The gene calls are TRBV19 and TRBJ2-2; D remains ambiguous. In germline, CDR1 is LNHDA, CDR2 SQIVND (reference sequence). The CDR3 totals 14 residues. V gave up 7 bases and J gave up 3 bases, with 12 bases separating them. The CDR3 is CASTTGTDTGELFF. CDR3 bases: TGTGCCAGTACGACCGGAACGGACACCGGGGAGCTGTTTTTT.

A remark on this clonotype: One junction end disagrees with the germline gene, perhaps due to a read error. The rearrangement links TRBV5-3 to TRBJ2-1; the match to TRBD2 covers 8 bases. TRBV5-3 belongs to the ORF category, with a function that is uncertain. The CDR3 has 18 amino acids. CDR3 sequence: CASSFNPHSGNTPNEQFF. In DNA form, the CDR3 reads TGTGCCAGCAGCTTCAACCCCCATAGCGGGAATACGCCCAATGAGCAGTTCTTC.

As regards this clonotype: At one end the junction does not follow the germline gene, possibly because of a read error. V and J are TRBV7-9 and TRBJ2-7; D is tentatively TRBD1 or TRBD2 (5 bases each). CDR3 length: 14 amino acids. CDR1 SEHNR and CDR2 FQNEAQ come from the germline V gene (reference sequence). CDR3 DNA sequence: TGTGCCAGCAGCCCTCGGGACCGAACCTACGAGCGGTACTTC. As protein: CASSPRDRTYERYF. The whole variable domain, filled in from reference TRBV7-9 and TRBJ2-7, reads DTGVSQNPRHKITKRGQNVTFRCDPISEHNRLYWYRQTLGQGPEFLTYFQNEAQLEKSRLLSDRFSAERPKGSFSTLEIQRTEQGDSAMYLCASSPRDRTYERYFGPGTRLTVT.

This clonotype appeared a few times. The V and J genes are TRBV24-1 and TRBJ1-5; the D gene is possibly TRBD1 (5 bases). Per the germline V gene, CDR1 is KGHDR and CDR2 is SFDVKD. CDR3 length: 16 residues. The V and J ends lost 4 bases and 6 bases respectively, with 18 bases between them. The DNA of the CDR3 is TGTGCCACCAGTGACTGGACATCAGGAAAGGGTCAGCCCCAGCATTTT. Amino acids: CATSDWTSGKGQPQHF.

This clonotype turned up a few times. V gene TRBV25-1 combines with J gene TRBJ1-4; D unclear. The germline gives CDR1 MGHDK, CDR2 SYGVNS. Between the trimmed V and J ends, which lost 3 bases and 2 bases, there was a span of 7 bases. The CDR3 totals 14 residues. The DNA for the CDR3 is TGTGCCAGCAGTGATGGGTTGACTAATGAAAAACTGTTTTTT. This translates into CASSDGLTNEKLFF.

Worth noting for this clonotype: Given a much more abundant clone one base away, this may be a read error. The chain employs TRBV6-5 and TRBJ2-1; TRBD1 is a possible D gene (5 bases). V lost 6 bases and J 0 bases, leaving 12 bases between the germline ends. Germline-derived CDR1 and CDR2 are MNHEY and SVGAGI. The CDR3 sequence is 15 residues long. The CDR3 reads CASRARQNSYNEQFF. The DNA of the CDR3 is TGTGCCAGCAGGGCGAGACAGAACTCCTACAATGAGCAGTTCTTC.

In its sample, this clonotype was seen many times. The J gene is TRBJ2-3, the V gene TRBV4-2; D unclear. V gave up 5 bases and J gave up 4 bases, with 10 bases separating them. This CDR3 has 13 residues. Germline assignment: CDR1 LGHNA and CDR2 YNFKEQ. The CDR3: CASSKQTADTQYF. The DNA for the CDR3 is TGTGCCAGCAGCAAACAGACCGCAGATACGCAGTATTTT.

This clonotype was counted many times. The CDR3 loop reads CASSENDASYEQYF. In nucleotides, the CDR3 is TGTGCCAGCAGTGAAAACGACGCCTCCTACGAGCAGTACTTC. The chain joins TRBV2 to TRBJ2-7; the D is unclear. The germline V gene has CDR1 SNHLY and CDR2 FYNNEI. The CDR3 extends over 14 amino acids. V was pared by 2 bases and J by 0 bases, with 8 bases between.

The CDR3 sequence: CASSLDRTYNEQFF. The CDR3 DNA is TGTGCCAGCAGCCTGGACAGAACCTACAATGAGCAGTTCTTC. V usage is TRBV12-3 or TRBV12-4 and J usage is TRBJ2-1; tentative D call: TRBD1 (6 bases). The CDR3 runs to 14 residues. The V end was cut by 6 bases, the J end by 2 bases, with 11 bases between.

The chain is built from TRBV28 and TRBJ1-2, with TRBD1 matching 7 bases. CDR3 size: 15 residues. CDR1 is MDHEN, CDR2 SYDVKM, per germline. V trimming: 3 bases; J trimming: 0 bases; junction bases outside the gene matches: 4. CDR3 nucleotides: TGTGCCAGCAGTTTCGGACAGGCTGCTAACTATGGCTACACCTTC. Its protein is CASSFGQAANYGYTF.

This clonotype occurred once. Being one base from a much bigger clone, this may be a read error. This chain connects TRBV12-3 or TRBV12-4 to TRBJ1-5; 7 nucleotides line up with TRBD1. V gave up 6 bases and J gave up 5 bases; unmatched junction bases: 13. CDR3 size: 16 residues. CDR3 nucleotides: TGTGCCAGCAGCGATTTAGCGTCAGGGGGACATCAGCCCCAGCATTTT. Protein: CASSDLASGGHQPQHF.